A single sample is the source of the 13 T cell receptor beta chains below, sequenced in a study of T cells in Graves' hyperthyroidism and ophthalmopathy. The source material, RNA transcripts, was used to amplify TCR beta CDR3 regions. During a first-round RT-PCR of the TCR CDR3, the HTBI primer set was used. From the multiplex PCR reads, TCRdb called clonotypes with MiXCR, one entry per CDR3 protein. The table lists hundreds of thousands of distinct CDR3 sequences, roughly 14% of them singletons, with about 13% in the top ten. The specimen sequenced was blood. These receptors all come from a man aged 18 to 30 with Graves' ophthalmopathy.

This clonotype came up many times. The chain couples TRBV7-2 to TRBJ1-2, with D possibly being TRBD1 (6 bases). The CDR3 is 13 amino acids. The V gene lost 1 base and the J gene lost 8 bases, with 11 bases spanning the gap. Germline lookup yields CDR1 SGHTA and CDR2 FQGNSA. The CDR3, as DNA: TGTGCCAGCAGCTTAGGGGGGGCGCAAGGCTACACCTTC. As protein: CASSLGGAQGYTF.

In its sample, this clonotype was seen many times. The CDR3 is CASSQDSSYEQYF. The CDR3 DNA follows: TGTGCCAGCAGCCAGGACAGTTCCTACGAGCAGTACTTC. V usage is TRBV12-3 or TRBV12-4 and J usage is TRBJ2-7; a possible D gene is TRBD1 (6 bases). The CDR3 contains 13 residues. Trimming left V 6 bases short and J 1 base short, with 10 bases between.

This clonotype was recorded many times. The chain is built from TRBV28 and TRBJ1-4; D might be TRBD1 (6 bases). Trimming took 6 bases from V and 7 from J, leaving 21 bases between them. Germline CDR1 and CDR2: MDHEN and SYDVKM. The CDR3 has 16 amino acids. CDR3 loop: CASRIGGDNGGEKLFF. Here the CDR3 DNA reads TGTGCCAGCAGGATTGGAGGGGACAACGGGGGTGAAAAACTGTTTTTT.

This chain uses TRBV6-1 with TRBJ2-7; TRBD2 aligns across 8 bases. Germline CDR1 MNHNS, CDR2 SASEGT. Losses at the gene ends were 6 bases for V and 0 bases for J; bases not matched to a gene: 7. This CDR3 region has 15 residues. CDR3 DNA: TGTGCCAGCAGAGGACTAGCAGAAAGCTCCTACGAGCAGTACTTC. It codes for CASRGLAESSYEQYF.

This clonotype was found many times. The rearrangement joins TRBV5-1 to TRBJ1-5; no definite D call. V lost 3 bases and J lost 1, with 11 bases in between. From germline, CDR1 is SGHRS and CDR2 YFSETQ. The CDR3 spans 15 residues. The CDR3 DNA is TGCGCCAGCAGCTATACGACTGGGAGCAATCAGCCCCAGCATTTT. This gives the protein CASSYTTGSNQPQHF. Using reference TRBV5-1 and TRBJ1-5 for the parts outside the CDR3, the full variable domain is KAGVTQTPRYLIKTRGQQVTLSCSPISGHRSVSWYQQTPGQGLQFLFEYFSETQRNKGNFPGRFSGRQFSNSRSEMNVSTLELGDSALYLCASSYTTGSNQPQHFGDGTRLSIL.

This clonotype has at least ten counts. The chain employs TRBV5-1 and TRBJ1-2; D is ambiguous. The CDR3 sequence is 15 residues long. The germline CDR1 and CDR2 sequences are SGHRS and YFSETQ. Trimming took 2 bases from V and 4 from J, leaving 15 bases between them. The CDR3 DNA follows: TGCGCCAGCAGCTTAGGCGAGACAAGGTCCTATGGCTACACCTTC. It encodes CASSLGETRSYGYTF.

J is TRBJ2-7 and V is TRBV28, with a weak D call TRBD1 (7 bases). Germline values: CDR1 MDHEN, CDR2 SYDVKM. This CDR3 comprises 15 residues. V was clipped by 6 bases and J by 5 bases, with 20 bases between them. The CDR3 loop is CASRDIGGGGHEQYF. The CDR3 DNA reads as TGTGCCAGCAGGGACATAGGAGGGGGCGGCCACGAGCAGTACTTC.

This clonotype was recorded once. The chain recombines TRBV15 with TRBJ1-3; unclear D gene. Trimming removed 0 bases at V and 0 bases at J, with 9 bases between. Germline CDR1 reads LNHNV; CDR2 reads YYDKDF (reference sequence). This CDR3 is built from 16 residues. The CDR3 bases are TGTGCCACCAGCAGAGATGGTTTTGACTCTGGAAACACCATATATTTT. This sequence encodes CATSRDGFDSGNTIYF.

This clonotype was detected ten times or more. V is TRBV6-1 and J is TRBJ2-4; no clear D. The CDR3 has 13 residues. Germline-derived CDR1 and CDR2 are MNHNS and SASEGT. With 6 bases removed from V and 0 bases from J, the gap between germline ends came to 6 bases. CDR3 bases: TGTGCCAGCAGGGAACTAGCCAAAAACATTCAGTACTTC. This gives the protein CASRELAKNIQYF.

Regarding this clonotype: A much larger clone differs from this one at a single base, so this may be a read error. The V and J genes are TRBV10-3 and TRBJ1-6; D is undetermined. CDR1 ENHRY and CDR2 SYGVKD come from the germline V gene. This CDR3 is 18 amino acids long. The CDR3 DNA reads TGTGCCATCAGTTCTACATGGCAGCTCAGCTCCCATAATTCACCCCTCCACTTT. It encodes CAISSTWQLSSHNSPLHF.

This clonotype was observed many times. The CDR3 DNA reads TGTGCCAGCAGCCACCCCGGGACACCCCGCAGCGATACGCAGTATTTT. This gives the protein CASSHPGTPRSDTQYF. This chain connects TRBV28 to TRBJ2-3, with D tentatively TRBD1 (6 bases). Between the trimmed V and J ends, which lost 6 bases and 6 bases, there was a span of 22 bases. The V gene's germline CDR1 is MDHEN and CDR2 SYDVKM. The CDR3 loop spans 16 amino acids.

This clonotype turned up a few times. One end of the junction does not line up with germline, which may come from a read error. The chain uses TRBV5-1 and TRBJ2-5, with 9 bases aligning to TRBD1. Per germline, CDR1 SGHRS and CDR2 YFSETQ. The CDR3 has 15 residues. Here the CDR3 reads CASSLVPGTGKTQHF. The CDR3 nucleotides are TGCGCCAGCAGCTTGGTCCCCGGGACAGGGAAGACCCAGCACTTC.

This clonotype was seen repeatedly, ten times or more. V is TRBV24-1 and J is TRBJ1-1, with D possibly TRBD1 on 5 matching bases. The V gene's germline CDR1 is KGHDR and CDR2 SFDVKD. CDR3 length: 14 residues. The V end lost 5 bases, the J end lost 1 base, and 10 bases lay between the germline ends. CDR3 in DNA: TGTGCCACCAGTGGCGGCAGGGCGAACACTGAAGCTTTCTTT. Its translation: CATSGGRANTEAFF.